This TCR beta chain was sequenced for a study of OX40 agonist ivuxolimab in advanced cancers. About the study: Those treated in dose escalation had hepatocellular carcinoma, melanoma, renal cell cancer or head and neck cancer.

The study sampled blood at baseline, cycle 4 day 1, and cycle 7 day 1. CDR3 length: 14 amino acids. The J segment lost 5 bases and the V segment lost 7 bases, leaving 9 bases of the junction unmatched. Germline V gives CDR1 MNHNS, CDR2 SASEGT. Clones were sequenced by immunoSEQ multiplex PCR, and TCRdb holds only the in-frame ones, with some missing. Of 77,000 or so clones in the sample, 88% are singletons; the top ten hold 0.78%. The source was CD4+ or CD8+ T cells sorted from blood, collected in a trial of the OX40 agonist ivuxolimab. V usage is TRBV6-1 and J usage is TRBJ2-5, with 8 bases matching TRBD2. This receptor was taken from an adult with an advanced solid tumor such as melanoma, head and neck, liver or kidney cancer. CDR3 sequence reads: CASIPSGWWETQYF. CDR3 DNA sequence: TGTGCCAGCATCCCTAGCGGGTGGTGGGAGACCCAGTACTTC.